This passage covers 32 T cell receptor beta chains from one sample sequenced in a study of response to subunit inactivated influenza vaccine. MiXCR was run by TCRdb on the RT-PCR reads, yielding one entry per CDR3 protein. The data show under 800,000 distinct CDR3 sequences, over 11% seen once. The material was PBMCs from blood, obtained approximately 15 days before vaccination. The receptors were gathered from a man aged 50-60 years who received an inactivated influenza vaccine.

This clonotype was seen only a few times. The V and J genes are TRBV13 and TRBJ2-5; 8 bases are a match to TRBD1. This CDR3 region has 14 residues. Unmatched junction bases numbered 3, after V lost 2 bases and J lost 4 bases. Looked up from germline, CDR1 is PRHDT and CDR2 is FYEKMQ (reference sequence). The CDR3 loop reads CASSLRQGAETQYF. CDR3 sequence (DNA): TGTGCCAGCAGCTTAAGGCAGGGGGCAGAGACCCAGTACTTC.

The V and J genes are TRBV2 and TRBJ2-5; D gene ambiguous. The CDR3 totals 14 residues. The V end lost 4 bases, the J end lost 1 base, and 10 bases lay between the germline ends. The germline V gene has CDR1 SNHLY and CDR2 FYNNEI. This CDR3 is CASSVVGTQETQYF. The CDR3 nucleotides read TGTGCCAGCAGTGTCGTCGGAACCCAAGAGACCCAGTACTTC.

The CDR3 DNA sequence: TGTGCCATCAGTGACCGGACTAGCGGGAGTGTGTCGGAGACCCAGTACTTC. Its translation is CAISDRTSGSVSETQYF. This sequence joins TRBV10-3 and TRBJ2-5, with 13 nucleotides matching TRBD2. The V gene's germline CDR1 is ENHRY and CDR2 SYGVKD. Trimming took 3 bases from V and 5 from J; bases not matched to a gene: 9. CDR3 length: 17 amino acids.

This chain joins TRBV3-1 and TRBJ2-2; 8 nucleotides match TRBD1. CDR1 is LGHDT, CDR2 YNNKEL, per germline (reference sequence). J gave up 10 bases and V 2 bases, and 9 bases lay outside the gene matches. The CDR3 sequence is 15 residues long. CDR3 nucleotide sequence: TGTGCCAGCAGCCAACAGGGGGCGCGTCGTGCGGAGCTGTTTTTT. It encodes CASSQQGARRAELFF.

This chain links TRBV7-2 with TRBJ2-1; D is possibly TRBD2 (5 bases). CDR1 is SGHTA, CDR2 FQGNSA, per germline. V lost 5 bases and J 6 bases, leaving 11 bases between the germline ends. CDR3 length: 13 residues. The DNA of the CDR3 is TGTGCCAGCAGCACCGGACTCAGCAATGAGCAGTTCTTC. As protein: CASSTGLSNEQFF.

This clonotype was seen ten or more times. The rearrangement joins TRBV2 to TRBJ2-3; D possibly corresponds to TRBD2 (5 bases). The CDR3 consists of 15 residues. V dropped 2 bases and J dropped 8 bases, with 17 bases sitting between them. CDR1 is SNHLY, CDR2 FYNNEI, per germline. The CDR3 is CASSESGGPTGTQYF. CDR3 DNA: TGTGCCAGCAGTGAATCGGGCGGGCCAACGGGTACGCAGTATTTT.

The rearrangement joins TRBV20-1 to TRBJ1-5; 7 nucleotides match TRBD1. J was trimmed by 0 bases and V by 0 bases; bases with no gene match: 2. The CDR3 extends over 15 amino acids. Germline V gene data show CDR1 as DFQATT and CDR2 as SNEGSKA (reference sequence). The CDR3 DNA reads TGCAGTGCTAGAGATGACAGGGTTAGCAATCAGCCCCAGCATTTT. Translating gives CSARDDRVSNQPQHF.

This clonotype was seen a few times. The chain couples TRBV2 to TRBJ1-5; TRBD1 might be the D (6 bases). Looked up from germline, CDR1 is SNHLY and CDR2 is FYNNEI. The CDR3 loop spans 15 amino acids. The V and J ends lost 4 bases and 2 bases respectively, with 12 bases between them. The CDR3: CASSVYRARNQPQHF. CDR3 sequence (DNA): TGTGCCAGCAGTGTTTACAGGGCGCGCAATCAGCCCCAGCATTTT.

This clonotype has a handful of counts. The chain employs TRBV7-8 and TRBJ2-1; D is possibly TRBD1 or TRBD2 (6 bases each). CDR3 length equals 16 residues. From germline, CDR1 is SGHVS and CDR2 FQNEAQ. The ends were cut back, 4 bases at V and 2 bases at J, with 15 bases in the middle. DNA of the CDR3: TGTGCCAGCAGCTCCCTCTCGGGGGACACCTACAATGAGCAGTTCTTC. It is translated as CASSSLSGDTYNEQFF.

In its sample, this clonotype was seen a few times. This CDR3 reads CASSEKGGSEQYF. CDR3 DNA: TGTGCCAGCAGTGAAAAGGGGGGTTCCGAGCAGTACTTC. The rearrangement links TRBV2 to TRBJ2-7; D may match TRBD1 or TRBD2 (6 bases each). The CDR3 has 13 residues. Trimming shortened V by 2 bases and J by 6 bases, and 11 bases separated the two germline ends. CDR1 is SNHLY and CDR2 is FYNNEI in the germline V gene. The full variable domain, in which reference TRBV2 and TRBJ2-7 provide the parts outside the CDR3, is EPEVTQTPSHQVTQMGQEVILRCVPISNHLYFYWYRQILGQKVEFLVSFYNNEISEKSEIFDDQFSVERPDGSNFTLKIRSTKLEDSAMYFCASSEKGGSEQYFGPGTRLTVT.

The chain uses TRBV12-3 or TRBV12-4 and TRBJ2-1; 7 bases line up with TRBD1. With V trimmed by 5 bases and J by 4 bases, 8 bases remained unmatched. The CDR3 length is 15 residues. The CDR3 spells CASSPTGTDYNEQFF. The DNA of the CDR3 is TGTGCCAGCAGTCCAACCGGGACAGATTACAATGAGCAGTTCTTC.

The gene calls are TRBV12-3 or TRBV12-4 and TRBJ1-5; 10 nucleotides line up with TRBD1. Germline trimming cut 5 bases from V and 4 bases from J; bases unmatched to any gene: 11. CDR3 length: 17 amino acids. The CDR3 sequence is CASSPSTGGFNNQPQHF. CDR3 bases: TGTGCCAGCAGTCCCTCGACAGGGGGCTTTAATAATCAGCCCCAGCATTTT.

The table lists this clonotype with many counts. The chain couples TRBV5-1 to TRBJ1-2; TRBD1 is a possible D gene (5 bases). V was pared by 4 bases and J by 8 bases, with 12 bases between. The germline gives CDR1 SGHRS, CDR2 YFSETQ. This CDR3 has 12 amino acids. The CDR3 loop reads CASSRQGHGYTF. Written as DNA, the CDR3 is TGCGCCAGCAGCAGGCAGGGCCACGGCTACACCTTC.

In this sample, this clonotype turned up a few times. This chain links TRBV6-2 or TRBV6-3 with TRBJ2-5; a weak D match, TRBD1 (5 bases). V gave up 3 bases and J gave up 0 bases, with 14 bases separating them. Germline CDR1 is MNHEY and CDR2 is SVGEGT. The CDR3 totals 16 residues. The CDR3 loop is CASSYRAQGNQETQYF. The CDR3 coding sequence is TGTGCCAGCAGTTATCGAGCTCAGGGAAACCAAGAGACCCAGTACTTC.

V is TRBV7-9 and J is TRBJ2-7; 8 nucleotides align to TRBD1. The CDR3 is 13 amino acids. CDR1 is SEHNR and CDR2 is FQNEAQ in the germline V gene (reference sequence). V lost 2 bases, J lost 5 bases, and 2 bases stayed unmatched. For the CDR3, the DNA is TGTGCCAGCAGCTTACAGGACAGGGACGAGCAGTACTTC. This translates into CASSLQDRDEQYF.

CDR3: CASSIEWHWELFF. CDR3 DNA: TGTGCCAGTAGTATAGAGTGGCACTGGGAGCTGTTTTTT. This chain links TRBV19 with TRBJ2-2; D uncertain. With 0 bases removed from V and 9 bases from J, the gap between germline ends came to 8 bases. This CDR3 is built from 13 residues. Germline CDR1 LNHDA, CDR2 SQIVND (reference sequence).

The CDR3, as DNA: TGTGCCAGCAGAAAGGGGGGAAACGAGCAGTACTTC. As protein: CASRKGGNEQYF. The chain joins TRBV5-5 to TRBJ2-7, with D perhaps being TRBD1 or TRBD2 (6 bases each). V was pared by 5 bases and J by 5 bases, with 11 bases between. This CDR3 contains 12 residues. Germline-derived CDR1 and CDR2 are SGHKS and YYEKEE (reference sequence).

There are a few counts of this clonotype. J is TRBJ1-3 and V is TRBV20-1, with D perhaps TRBD1 (5 bases). V lost 0 bases and J 0 bases, leaving 9 bases between the germline ends. The CDR3 totals 15 residues. Germline V gives CDR1 DFQATT, CDR2 SNEGSKA (reference sequence). As DNA, the CDR3 is TGCAGTGCTAGAGATCCAGGGAGCTCTGGAAACACCATATATTTT. Protein: CSARDPGSSGNTIYF.

The chain employs TRBV9 and TRBJ2-5; D remains ambiguous. The CDR3 is made up of 12 amino acids. Germline CDR1 reads SGDLS; CDR2 reads YYNGEE. V lost 7 bases, J lost 2 bases, and 9 bases lay in between. The CDR3 bases are TGTGCCAGCGGGCGCTCTCAAGAGACCCAGTACTTC. Translated, it gives CASGRSQETQYF.

This clonotype turned up a few times. The chain has TRBV6-4 and TRBJ2-1, with 9 bases matching TRBD2. This CDR3 has 14 amino acids. Germline V gene lookup returns CDR1 MRHNA and CDR2 SNTAGT. Trimming at V came to 5 bases and at J to 10 bases, leaving 9 bases not matched to a gene. The CDR3, as DNA: TGTGCCAGCAGTTCTGGCGGGAGGGCATTGGAGCAGTTCTTC. Residues: CASSSGGRALEQFF.

This clonotype was seen only a few times. The chain recombines TRBV24-1 with TRBJ2-1; D not resolved. Per the germline V gene, CDR1 is KGHDR and CDR2 is SFDVKD. This CDR3 has 15 amino acids. The ends were cut back, 2 bases at V and 0 bases at J, with 7 bases in the middle. The CDR3 DNA is TGTGCCACCAGTGATTCCAAGAGCTCCTACAATGAGCAGTTCTTC. This gives the protein CATSDSKSSYNEQFF.

This clonotype was observed a handful of times. The chain uses TRBV7-8 and TRBJ2-7; 7 bases align to TRBD1. Looked up from germline, CDR1 is SGHVS and CDR2 is FQNEAQ. The J segment lost 3 bases and the V segment lost 1 base, leaving 6 bases of the junction unmatched. The CDR3 is 15 amino acids. As DNA, the CDR3 is TGTGCCAGCAGCTTAGTGACAGGGTCAGGCTACGAGCAGTACTTC. Translated, it gives CASSLVTGSGYEQYF.

This clonotype was found a few times. The chain links TRBV4-3 to TRBJ2-7; possibly TRBD1 for D (5 bases). CDR3 length: 15 residues. CDR1 is LGHNA, CDR2 YSLEER, per germline. Between the trimmed V and J ends, which lost 2 bases and 4 bases, there was a span of 15 bases. The CDR3 region is CASSQKTQGRYEQYF. CDR3 bases: TGCGCCAGCAGCCAAAAGACCCAGGGCCGGTACGAGCAGTACTTC.

In this sample, this clonotype turned up a few times. The chain uses TRBV7-9 and TRBJ1-2; 12 bases fit TRBD1. Germline-derived CDR1 and CDR2 are SEHNR and FQNEAQ (reference sequence). Germline trimming cut 1 base from V and 4 bases from J; bases unmatched to any gene: 7. The CDR3 has 17 residues. The CDR3 DNA sequence: TGTGCCAGCAGCTTAGAGGGGGACAGGGGGCTTGGCTATGGCTACACCTTC. Translated, it gives CASSLEGDRGLGYGYTF.

This chain uses TRBV9 with TRBJ2-7; 8 bases match TRBD2. The germline CDR1 and CDR2 sequences are SGDLS and YYNGEE. J lost 3 bases, V lost 4 bases, and 9 bases had no gene match. The CDR3 consists of 15 residues. The CDR3 DNA is TGTGCCAGCAGCCGGAGGGTAGCGGGAAACTACGAGCAGTACTTC. Its translation: CASSRRVAGNYEQYF.

The chain employs TRBV11-2 and TRBJ2-3, with a weak D call TRBD2 (6 bases). The ends were cut back, 2 bases at V and 7 bases at J, with 16 bases in the middle. The germline CDR1 and CDR2 sequences are SGHAT and FQNNGV. This CDR3 has 15 amino acids. The CDR3 loop is CASSLFGSGSNTQYF. Written as DNA, the CDR3 is TGTGCCAGCAGCTTATTCGGGAGTGGGTCCAATACGCAGTATTTT.

This chain connects TRBV7-8 to TRBJ2-6; D may be TRBD2 (5 bases). V lost 5 bases, J lost 1 base, and 12 bases lay in between. CDR3 size: 16 residues. In germline, CDR1 is SGHVS, CDR2 FQNEAQ. Written as DNA, the CDR3 is TGTGCCAGCAGCGCGTACCGGGGATCTGGGGCCAACGTCCTGACTTTC. It encodes CASSAYRGSGANVLTF.

This clonotype occurred a few times. The chain carries TRBV2 and TRBJ2-1; D possibly corresponds to TRBD2 (5 bases). From germline, CDR1 is SNHLY and CDR2 FYNNEI. This CDR3 is built from 15 residues. Trimming stripped 6 bases from V and 2 bases from J, with 14 bases between. Written as DNA, the CDR3 is TGTGCCAGCAGCGAGCGGCCAACAGCCTACAATGAGCAGTTCTTC. Translation: CASSERPTAYNEQFF.

A few counts support this clonotype. V and J are TRBV24-1 and TRBJ2-5; D is ambiguous. V lost 7 bases and J 5 bases, leaving 10 bases between the germline ends. The CDR3 covers 12 residues. Germline values: CDR1 KGHDR, CDR2 SFDVKD. The CDR3 loop is CATRGLGETQYF. In nucleotides, the CDR3 is TGTGCCACCAGGGGCCTAGGGGAGACCCAGTACTTC.

This chain connects TRBV20-1 to TRBJ2-5; TRBD2 matches 10 bases. This CDR3 has 17 amino acids. V gave up 0 bases and J gave up 2 bases; unmatched junction bases: 9. CDR1 is DFQATT and CDR2 is SNEGSKA in the germline V gene (reference sequence). CDR3 in amino acids: CSARDRAGGLVQETQYF. The DNA of the CDR3 is TGCAGTGCTAGAGATCGAGCGGGGGGGCTTGTGCAAGAGACCCAGTACTTC.

This clonotype has only a few counts. The junction does not match germline at one end; this may be a read error. J is TRBJ2-1 and V is TRBV3-1; D is perhaps TRBD2 (6 bases). From germline, CDR1 is LGHDT and CDR2 YNNKEL (reference sequence). CDR3 length: 12 residues. Here the CDR3 reads CASSQPRGGPIF. CDR3 DNA: TGTGCCAGCAGCCAACCAAGGGGAGGACCGATCTTC.

This clonotype was seen only a few times. The gene calls are TRBV12-3 or TRBV12-4 and TRBJ1-3; no definite D call. The CDR3 extends over 16 amino acids. The V and J ends lost 2 bases and 1 base respectively, with 12 bases between them. The DNA of the CDR3 is TGTGCCAGCAGTTTACAAGGGCAAACTTCTGGAAACACCATATATTTT. Translation gives CASSLQGQTSGNTIYF.